What follows is one T cell receptor (beta chain) and its context. Antigen unknown. The sample contains more than one DNA sequence encoding this CDR3. The data were obtained in a study of cytomegalovirus exposure and HLA in healthy donors. Notes on the study in general: Earlier findings revealed that most TCR beta V segments proved productive either about 87% or about 30% of the time. TCR beta sequences reportedly predicted most subjects' HLA-A and HLA-B alleles accurately.

Trimming took 4 bases from V and 3 from J; bases not matched to a gene: 4. Germline V gene sequence: CDR1 MRHNA, CDR2 SNTAGT. This CDR3 has 15 amino acids. PCR primers comprised 60 Vbeta and 13 Jbeta primers. Sequencing was performed with immunoSEQ multiplex PCR; in TCRdb, only in-frame clones are kept and a portion is missing. Of some 130,000 clones listed, 75% to 90% are singletons. Donors consisted of healthy bone marrow donors. Donors showed nominal health when sampled, although they likely had unrecorded immune exposures. The TCR originated in a male donor in good health and CMV-seronegative. Material for sequencing was PBMCs. The chain uses TRBV6-4 and TRBJ2-3, with 10 bases fitting TRBD2. DNA for the CDR3: TGTGCCAGCAGTGCCCAAGCGGGAGGGACAGATACGCAGTATTTT. It is translated as CASSAQAGGTDTQYF.